This TCR beta chain emerged from a study of CD8 T cells in Susac syndrome. The study's findings and limits: The study's TCR sequencing and HLA analysis covered a relatively small number of individuals, and the study acknowledged this.

Germline lookup yields CDR1 SNHLY and CDR2 FYNNEI. This CDR3 spans 13 amino acids. The ends were cut back, 6 bases at V and 2 bases at J, with 10 bases in the middle. RNA in amounts of roughly 0.5 to 1 ug was reverse transcribed with random hexamers. A multiplex approach, immunoSEQ multiplex PCR, amplified TCR beta CDR3 across 54 Vbeta and 13 Jbeta. TCRdb re-derived calls from the immunoSEQ multiplex PCR reads in MiXCR, one entry per CDR3 protein. The repertoire holds over 95,000 distinct CDR3 sequences, with about 93% as singletons. The table lists this clonotype with a count of one. Its cognate antigen is unknown. TCR beta sequencing covered blood CD8+ and CD4+ T cells. The healthy controls were matched to patients by age and sex.

The sample taken for sequencing was CD4+ T cells from PBMCs. The V and J genes are TRBV2 and TRBJ1-2, with D uncertain. This sequence was found in a human donor in good health. CDR3 DNA: TGTGCCAGCAGGGTCTTCTTAAACTATGGCTACACCTTC. As protein: CASRVFLNYGYTF.